This T cell receptor beta chain appears in the sequencing data of a study of T cell changes during pregnancy in multiple sclerosis. Measured with immunoSEQ multiplex PCR; TCRdb has only the in-frame clones, and not every one. The table lists tens of thousands of clones, just under 95% of them singletons. Trimming cost V 7 bases and J 6 bases, with 19 bases left between them. CDR1 LNHDA and CDR2 SQIVND come from the germline V gene (reference sequence). The CDR3 has 15 residues. This clone was seen more than once but under ten times. The V call is TRBV19, the J call TRBJ1-5; weak D call: TRBD1 (6 bases). The TCR was taken from a female donor with multiple sclerosis, enrolled in a pregnancy study. The source material was peripheral blood, sampled in the third trimester of pregnancy. The DNA for the CDR3 is TGTGCCAGTACCGGGAGGGGGGGCGCGGGTCAGCCCCAGCATTTT. Its protein product is CASTGRGGAGQPQHF.